The sequence of this T cell receptor beta chain was determined in a study of T cells in women clearing cervical HPV infection. Study-wide context: Controls gave blood once infection was undetectable; cases at lesion identification. Study-level points and caveats: It is unknown whether associations predate infection; no effector/memory or HPV-specific sorting. CIN3+ cases had significantly higher TCR repertoire richness than controls, but evenness did not differ.

Turning to this clone: Its antigen is unidentified.

The data were produced by immunoSEQ multiplex PCR, yet TCRdb's version contains in-frame clones alone and is incomplete. The sample spans about 28,000 clones; the ten largest clones claim around 8.4%. This clonotype originated in a woman between 18 and 69 years old with a cervical HPV16 infection that either progressed to CIN3+ or cleared (not recorded which). Sequenced: blood buffy coat.

CDR3 DNA, as far as it was read: TGCAGTGCCAACTTACTAGCACAAGTTAGGAATGAG. This encodes CSANLLAQVRNE. The CDR3 reads in full as CSANLLAQVRNEQFF. V gene TRBV20-1 combines with J gene TRBJ2-1, with D possibly TRBD2 on 6 matching bases. The missing CDR3 end, 3 residues past where the read stops, is filled in from the germline J gene. V lost 6 bases and J lost 7, with 22 bases in between. CDR1 DFQATT and CDR2 SNEGSKA come from the germline V gene (reference sequence). The CDR3 consists of 15 residues.